This T cell receptor (beta chain) was identified during a study of T-cell memory formation after mild COVID-19. TCRdb re-derived calls from the 5' RACE reads in MiXCR, one entry per CDR3 protein. The sample includes 470,000 or so distinct CDR3 sequences, about 23% of them seen just once. The sequencing input was PBMCs or a T cell subset sorted from them (not recorded which). The sequence derives from an adult woman who had mild COVID-19 (a few samples of this study predate the infection). Cell type and time point are not known.

The CDR3 is CASSPKTSGTGKSYEQYF. Written as DNA, the CDR3 is TGCGCCAGCAGCCCCAAGACCTCCGGGACAGGTAAATCCTACGAGCAGTACTTC. V usage is TRBV4-1 and J usage is TRBJ2-7; the match to TRBD1 covers 8 bases. Germline loops: CDR1 MGHRA, CDR2 YSYEKL. This CDR3 comprises 18 residues. Trimming at V came to 4 bases and at J to 1 base, leaving 15 bases not matched to a gene.